This T cell receptor (beta chain) comes out of a study of T cell responses to AZD1222 COVID-19 vaccine. Germline V lookup: CDR1 MDHEN, CDR2 SYDVKM. The CDR3 runs to 16 residues. V shed 4 bases and J 4 bases; nucleotides not matched to a gene: 12. The repertoire was sequenced with immunoSEQ multiplex PCR; TCRdb's copy has only in-frame clones and lacks some. Among 100,000 or so clones listed, around 87% were seen once. The gene calls are TRBV28 and TRBJ1-2, with 7 bases fitting TRBD1. The sample here was peripheral blood, taken on day 0 of AZD1222 vaccination. The sequence derives from an adult in good health. The DNA for the CDR3 is TGTGCCAGCAGTTCAACCTCCCCCGGGACAGCCTATGGCTACACCTTC. Its translation: CASSSTSPGTAYGYTF.